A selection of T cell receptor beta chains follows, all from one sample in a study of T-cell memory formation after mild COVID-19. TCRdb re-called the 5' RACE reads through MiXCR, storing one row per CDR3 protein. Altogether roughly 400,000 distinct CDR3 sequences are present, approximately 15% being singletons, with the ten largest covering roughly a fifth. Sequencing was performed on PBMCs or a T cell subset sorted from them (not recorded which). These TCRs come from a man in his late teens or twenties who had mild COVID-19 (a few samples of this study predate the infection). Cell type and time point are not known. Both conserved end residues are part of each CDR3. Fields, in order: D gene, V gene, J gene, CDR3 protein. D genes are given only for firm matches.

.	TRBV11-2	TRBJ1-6	CASRSLRNSPLHF
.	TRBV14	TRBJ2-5	CASSHLTADQETQYF
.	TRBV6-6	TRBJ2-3	CASSYDGFTDTQYF
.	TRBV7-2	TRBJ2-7	CASSLITAGAYEQYF
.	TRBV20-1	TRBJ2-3	CSAGGRGAEPSRQYF
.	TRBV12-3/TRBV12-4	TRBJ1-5	CASSLWGALQPQHF
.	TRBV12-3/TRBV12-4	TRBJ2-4	CASLGGGLGVQYF
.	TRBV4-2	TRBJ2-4	CASSRTGEHIQYF
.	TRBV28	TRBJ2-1	CASRLLGGFNEQFF
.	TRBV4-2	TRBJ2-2	CASSLSRGEANTGELFF
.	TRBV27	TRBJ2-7	CASGRDGSYEQYF
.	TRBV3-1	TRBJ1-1	CASSQGDGSAFF
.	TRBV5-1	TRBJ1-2	CASSLVANYGYTF
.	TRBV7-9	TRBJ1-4	CASSFGGSGTNEKLFF
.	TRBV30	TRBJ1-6	CAWKGVSPLHF
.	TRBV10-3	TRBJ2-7	CAISDPGLPNYEQYF
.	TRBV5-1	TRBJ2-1	CASSFTAGSSYNEQFF
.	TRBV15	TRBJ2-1	CATSRNQQELNEQFF
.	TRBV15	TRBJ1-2	CATSRATARDYTF
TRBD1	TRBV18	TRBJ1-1	CASSPLRDRVNTEAFF
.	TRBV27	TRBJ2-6	CASSLGLYSGANVLTF
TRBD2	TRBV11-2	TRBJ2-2	CASSKGTSGLNTGELFF
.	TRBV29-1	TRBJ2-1	CSVEDLYNEQFF
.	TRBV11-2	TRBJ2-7	CASSLGGYTGIPYEQYF
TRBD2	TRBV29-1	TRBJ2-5	CSVVLAGRGETQYF
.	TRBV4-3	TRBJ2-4	CASSQSSVAKNIQYF
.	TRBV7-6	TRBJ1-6	CASSLQGSPLHF
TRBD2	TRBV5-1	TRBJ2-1	CASSLVPGLRSEQFF
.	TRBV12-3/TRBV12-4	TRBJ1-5	CASRGRGNQPQHF
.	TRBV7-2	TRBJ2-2	CASGGSRVVGELFF
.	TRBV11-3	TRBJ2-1	CASSFSGLANEQFF